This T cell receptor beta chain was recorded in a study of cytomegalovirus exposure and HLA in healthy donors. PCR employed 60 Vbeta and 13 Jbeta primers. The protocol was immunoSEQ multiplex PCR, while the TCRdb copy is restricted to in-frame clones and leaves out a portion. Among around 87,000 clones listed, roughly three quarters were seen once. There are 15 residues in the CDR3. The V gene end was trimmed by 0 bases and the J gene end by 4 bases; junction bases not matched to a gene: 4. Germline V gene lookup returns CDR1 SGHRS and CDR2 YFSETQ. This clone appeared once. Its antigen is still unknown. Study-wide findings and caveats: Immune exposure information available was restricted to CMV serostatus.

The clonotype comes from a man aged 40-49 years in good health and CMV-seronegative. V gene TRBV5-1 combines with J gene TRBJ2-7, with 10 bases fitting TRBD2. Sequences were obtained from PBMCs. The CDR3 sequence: CASSLGASGGYEQYF. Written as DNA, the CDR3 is TGCGCCAGCAGCTTGGGGGCTAGCGGGGGTTACGAGCAGTACTTC. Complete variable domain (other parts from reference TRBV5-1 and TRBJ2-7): KAGVTQTPRYLIKTRGQQVTLSCSPISGHRSVSWYQQTPGQGLQFLFEYFSETQRNKGNFPGRFSGRQFSNSRSEMNVSTLELGDSALYLCASSLGASGGYEQYFGPGTRLTVT.